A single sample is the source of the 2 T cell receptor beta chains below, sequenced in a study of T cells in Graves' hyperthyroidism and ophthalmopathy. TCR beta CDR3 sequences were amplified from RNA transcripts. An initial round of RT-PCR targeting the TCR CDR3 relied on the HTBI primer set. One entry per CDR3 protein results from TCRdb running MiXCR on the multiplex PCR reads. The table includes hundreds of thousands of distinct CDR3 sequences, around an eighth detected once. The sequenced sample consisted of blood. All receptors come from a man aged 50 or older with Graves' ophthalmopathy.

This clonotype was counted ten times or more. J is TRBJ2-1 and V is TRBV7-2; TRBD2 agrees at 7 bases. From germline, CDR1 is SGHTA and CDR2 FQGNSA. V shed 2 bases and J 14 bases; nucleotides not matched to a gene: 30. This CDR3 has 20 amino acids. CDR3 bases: TGTGCCAGCAGCTTACATCCTCTGGGGGGGACTACCCCCCGGCGTCCACCCAAGTTCTTC. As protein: CASSLHPLGGTTPRRPPKFF.

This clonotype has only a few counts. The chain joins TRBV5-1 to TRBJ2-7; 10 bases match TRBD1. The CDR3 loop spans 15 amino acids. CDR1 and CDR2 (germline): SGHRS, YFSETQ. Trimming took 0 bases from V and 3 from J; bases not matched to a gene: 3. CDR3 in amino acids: CASSLEGTGDYEQYF. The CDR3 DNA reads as TGCGCCAGCAGCTTGGAGGGGACAGGGGACTACGAGCAGTACTTC.